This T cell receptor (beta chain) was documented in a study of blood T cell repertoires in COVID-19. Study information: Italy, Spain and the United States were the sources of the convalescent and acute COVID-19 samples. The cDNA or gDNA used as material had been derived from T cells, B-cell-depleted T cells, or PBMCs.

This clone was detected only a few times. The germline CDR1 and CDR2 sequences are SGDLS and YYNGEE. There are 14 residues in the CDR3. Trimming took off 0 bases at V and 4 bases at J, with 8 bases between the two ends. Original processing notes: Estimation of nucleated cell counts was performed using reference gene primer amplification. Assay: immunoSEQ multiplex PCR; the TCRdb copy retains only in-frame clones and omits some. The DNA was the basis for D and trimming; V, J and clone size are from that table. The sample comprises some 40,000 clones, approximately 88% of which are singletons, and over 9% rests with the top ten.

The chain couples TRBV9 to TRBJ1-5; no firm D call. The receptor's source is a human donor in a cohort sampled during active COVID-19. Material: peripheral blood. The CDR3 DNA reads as TGTGCCAGCAGCGTAGATGGCGGAAATCAGCCCCAGCATTTT. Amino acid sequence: CASSVDGGNQPQHF.